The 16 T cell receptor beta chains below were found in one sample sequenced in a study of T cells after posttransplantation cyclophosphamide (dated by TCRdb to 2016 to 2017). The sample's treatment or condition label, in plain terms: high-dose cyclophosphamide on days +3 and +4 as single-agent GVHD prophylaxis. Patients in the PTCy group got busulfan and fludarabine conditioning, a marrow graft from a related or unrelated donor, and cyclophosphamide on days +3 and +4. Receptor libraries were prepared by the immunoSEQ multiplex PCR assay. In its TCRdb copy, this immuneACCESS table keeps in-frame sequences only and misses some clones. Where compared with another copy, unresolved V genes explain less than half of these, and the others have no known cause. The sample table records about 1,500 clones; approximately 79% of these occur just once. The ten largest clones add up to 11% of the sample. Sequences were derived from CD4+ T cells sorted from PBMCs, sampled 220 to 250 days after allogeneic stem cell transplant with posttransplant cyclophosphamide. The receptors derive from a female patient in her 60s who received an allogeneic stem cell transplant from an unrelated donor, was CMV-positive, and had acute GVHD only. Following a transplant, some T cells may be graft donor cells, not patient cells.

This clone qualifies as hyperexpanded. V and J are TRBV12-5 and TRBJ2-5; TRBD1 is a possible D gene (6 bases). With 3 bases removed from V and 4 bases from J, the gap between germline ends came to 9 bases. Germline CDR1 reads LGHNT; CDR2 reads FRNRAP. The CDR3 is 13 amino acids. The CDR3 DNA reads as TGTGCTAGTGGTTTAATAGGGGGAGAGACCCAGTACTTC. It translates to CASGLIGGETQYF. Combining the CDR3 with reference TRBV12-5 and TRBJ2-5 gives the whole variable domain DARVTQTPRHKVTEMGQEVTMRCQPILGHNTVFWYRQTMMQGLELLAYFRNRAPLDDSGMPKDRFSAEMPDATLATLKIQPSEPRDSAVYFCASGLIGGETQYFGPGTRLLVL.

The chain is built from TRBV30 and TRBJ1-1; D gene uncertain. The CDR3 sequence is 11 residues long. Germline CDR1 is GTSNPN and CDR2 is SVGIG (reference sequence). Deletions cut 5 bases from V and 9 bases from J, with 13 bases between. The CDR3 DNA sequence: TGTGCCTGGGGATTGGCAGGTAAAGCTTTCTTT. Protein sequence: CAWGLAGKAFF.

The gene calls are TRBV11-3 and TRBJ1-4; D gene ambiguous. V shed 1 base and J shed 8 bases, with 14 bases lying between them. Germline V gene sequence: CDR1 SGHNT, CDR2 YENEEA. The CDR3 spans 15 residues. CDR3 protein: CASSLVARLWEKLFF. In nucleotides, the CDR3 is TGTGCCAGCAGCTTAGTCGCCAGACTATGGGAAAAACTGTTTTTT.

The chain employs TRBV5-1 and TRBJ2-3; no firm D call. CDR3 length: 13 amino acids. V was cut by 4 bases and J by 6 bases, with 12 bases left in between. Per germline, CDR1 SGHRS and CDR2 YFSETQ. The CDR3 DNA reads TGCGCCAGCAGCCGAGAGCTGAGGGATACGCAGTATTTT. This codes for CASSRELRDTQYF.

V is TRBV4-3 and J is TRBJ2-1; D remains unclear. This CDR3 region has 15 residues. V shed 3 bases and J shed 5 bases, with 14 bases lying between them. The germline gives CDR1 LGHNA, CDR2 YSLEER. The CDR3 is CASSQNRILNNEQFF. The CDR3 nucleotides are TGCGCCAGCAGCCAGAACAGAATCCTAAACAATGAGCAGTTCTTC.

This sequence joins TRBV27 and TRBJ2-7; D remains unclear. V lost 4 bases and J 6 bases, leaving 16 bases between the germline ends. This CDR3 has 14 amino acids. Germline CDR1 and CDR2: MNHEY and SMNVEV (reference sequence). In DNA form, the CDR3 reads TGTGCCAGCAGTTCTACACCCTTAGCAAGCGAGCAGTACTTC. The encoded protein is CASSSTPLASEQYF.

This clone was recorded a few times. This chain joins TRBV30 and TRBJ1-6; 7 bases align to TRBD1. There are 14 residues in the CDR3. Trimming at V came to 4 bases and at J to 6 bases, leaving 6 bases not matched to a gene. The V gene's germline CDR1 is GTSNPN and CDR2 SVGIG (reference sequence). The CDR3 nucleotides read TGTGCCTGGACCGGGACAGCTAGTAATTCACCCCTCCACTTT. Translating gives CAWTGTASNSPLHF.

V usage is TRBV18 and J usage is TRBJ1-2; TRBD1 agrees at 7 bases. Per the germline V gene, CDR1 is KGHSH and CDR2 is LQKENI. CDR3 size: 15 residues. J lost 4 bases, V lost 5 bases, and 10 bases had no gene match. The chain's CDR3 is CASSDNRQGFYGYTF. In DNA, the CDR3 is TGTGCCAGCTCAGACAATCGACAGGGTTTCTATGGCTACACCTTC.

CDR3 nucleotides: TGTGCCAGCAGCCCGACACAGGGTTCAAGTTCACCCCTCCACTTT. Translated, it gives CASSPTQGSSSPLHF. The V gene is TRBV5-4, the J gene TRBJ1-6, with D tentatively TRBD1 (6 bases). The ends were cut back, 4 bases at V and 9 bases at J, with 17 bases in the middle. The CDR3 sequence is 15 residues long. Germline assignment: CDR1 SGHNT and CDR2 YYREEE (reference sequence). The variable domain in full, with the rest retrieved from reference TRBV5-4 and TRBJ1-6, is ETGVTQSPTHLIKTRGQQVTLRCSSQSGHNTVSWYQQALGQGPQFIFQYYREEENGRGNFPPRFSGLQFPNYSSELNVNALELDDSALYLCASSPTQGSSSPLHFGNGTRLTVT.

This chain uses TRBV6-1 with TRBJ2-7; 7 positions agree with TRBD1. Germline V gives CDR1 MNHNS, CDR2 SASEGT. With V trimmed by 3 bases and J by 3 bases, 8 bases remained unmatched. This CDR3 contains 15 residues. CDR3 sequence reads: CASSETGRASYEQYF. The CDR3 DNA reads TGTGCCAGCAGTGAGACAGGGCGGGCCAGCTACGAGCAGTACTTC.

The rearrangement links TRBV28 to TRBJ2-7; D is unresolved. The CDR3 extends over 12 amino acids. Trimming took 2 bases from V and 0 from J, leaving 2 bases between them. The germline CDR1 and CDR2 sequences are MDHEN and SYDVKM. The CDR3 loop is CASSLLSYEQYF. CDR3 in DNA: TGTGCCAGCAGTTTACTCTCCTACGAGCAGTACTTC.

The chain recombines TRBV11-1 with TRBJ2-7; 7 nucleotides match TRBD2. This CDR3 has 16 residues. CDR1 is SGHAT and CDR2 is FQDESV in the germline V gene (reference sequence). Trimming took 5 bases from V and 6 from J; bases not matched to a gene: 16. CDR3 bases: TGTGCCAGCAGCCCCCCCGGCGTGGGGAGGGTTCGCGAGCAGTACTTC. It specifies CASSPPGVGRVREQYF.

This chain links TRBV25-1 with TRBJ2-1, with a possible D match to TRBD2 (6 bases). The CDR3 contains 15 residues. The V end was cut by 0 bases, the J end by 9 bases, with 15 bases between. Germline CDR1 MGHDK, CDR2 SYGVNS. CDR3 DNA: TGTGCCAGCAGTGAATATGGTGGGACTGATGTTGAGCAGTTCTTC. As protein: CASSEYGGTDVEQFF.

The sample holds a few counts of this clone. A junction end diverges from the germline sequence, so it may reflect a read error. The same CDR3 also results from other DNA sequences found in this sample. CDR3 residues: CASSFRGSPNSGNTIYF. The CDR3 bases are TGTGCCAGCAGTTTTAGGGGGAGCCCGAACTCTGGAAACACTATATATTTT. The chain combines TRBV28 with TRBJ1-3, with a tentative D call TRBD1 (6 bases). CDR3 length equals 17 residues. CDR1 and CDR2 from the germline V gene are MDHEN and SYDVKM.

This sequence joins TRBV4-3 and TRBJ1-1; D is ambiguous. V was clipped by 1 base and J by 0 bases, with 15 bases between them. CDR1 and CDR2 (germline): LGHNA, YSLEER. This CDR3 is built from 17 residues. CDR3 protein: CASSQVGGGPMNTEAFF. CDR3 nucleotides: TGCGCCAGCAGCCAAGTGGGCGGAGGTCCAATGAACACTGAAGCTTTCTTT.

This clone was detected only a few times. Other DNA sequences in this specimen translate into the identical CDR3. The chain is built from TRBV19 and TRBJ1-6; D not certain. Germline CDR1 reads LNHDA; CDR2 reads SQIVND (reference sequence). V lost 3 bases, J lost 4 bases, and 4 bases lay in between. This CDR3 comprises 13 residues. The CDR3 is CASSIQYNSPLHF. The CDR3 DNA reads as TGTGCCAGTAGTATCCAGTATAATTCACCCCTCCACTTT.